Below, 23 T cell receptor beta chains from the same sample are listed, as sequenced in a study of T cells in localized non-small cell lung cancer. Method: immunoSEQ multiplex PCR; TCRdb's copy keeps in-frame clones and lacks some. Altogether 50,000 to 65,000 clones are present, 80% to 90% being singletons, with the ten largest covering 4.7%. The source was PBMCs, collected before any cancer treatment. The source of these receptors is a man aged 40 to 75 with stage II lung adenocarcinoma.

For the CDR3, the DNA is TGTGCCATCACACAGGGGGGAAACACTGAAGCTTTCTTT. Residues: CAITQGGNTEAFF. The V call is TRBV10-3, the J call TRBJ1-1; 8 bases fit TRBD1. V lost 7 bases to trimming and J lost 2 bases; unmatched junction nucleotides: 3. Germline CDR1 and CDR2: ENHRY and SYGVKD. The CDR3 runs to 13 residues.

The genes are TRBV7-9 and TRBJ2-2, with D unresolved. The CDR3 spans 14 residues. CDR1 is SEHNR and CDR2 is FQNEAQ in the germline V gene (reference sequence). V was trimmed by 2 bases and J by 0 bases, leaving 4 bases between them. The CDR3 loop reads CASSLQANTGELFF. The CDR3 DNA reads TGTGCCAGCAGCTTACAAGCGAACACCGGGGAGCTGTTTTTT. Drawing the rest from reference TRBV7-9 and TRBJ2-2, the complete variable domain is DTGVSQNPRHKITKRGQNVTFRCDPISEHNRLYWYRQTLGQGPEFLTYFQNEAQLEKSRLLSDRFSAERPKGSFSTLEIQRTEQGDSAMYLCASSLQANTGELFFGEGSRLTVL.

The V gene is TRBV23-1, the J gene TRBJ2-7; TRBD2 aligns across 10 bases. TRBV23-1 is an ORF for which the function is uncertain. V dropped 7 bases and J dropped 0; count of bases not matched to a gene: 6. The CDR3 covers 15 residues. The CDR3 protein is CASTLPSGSSYEQYF. CDR3 DNA: TGCGCCAGCACACTACCTAGCGGGAGCTCCTACGAGCAGTACTTC.

This clone has ten or more counts. The chain uses TRBV2 and TRBJ1-2; D not resolved. CDR1 and CDR2 (germline): SNHLY, FYNNEI. V dropped 3 bases and J dropped 5 bases, with 7 bases sitting between them. The length of the CDR3 is 12 residues. This chain's CDR3 is CASSENRYGYTF. The CDR3 DNA reads TGTGCCAGCAGTGAGAACAGATATGGCTACACCTTC.

The V call is TRBV7-9, the J call TRBJ2-3, with 15 bases lining up with TRBD2. Germline V gene sequence: CDR1 SEHNR, CDR2 FQNEAQ (reference sequence). J gave up 3 bases and V 5 bases, and 3 bases lay outside the gene matches. This CDR3 region has 16 residues. The CDR3 sequence: CASSPGLAGGTDTQYF. The CDR3 nucleotides read TGTGCCAGCAGCCCGGGACTAGCGGGAGGAACAGATACGCAGTATTTT.

This rearrangement joins TRBV19 to TRBJ2-1, with 8 bases fitting TRBD2. The CDR3 has 15 residues. The V and J ends lost 3 bases and 8 bases, in that order; junction bases with no gene match: 9. Germline CDR1 LNHDA, CDR2 SQIVND (reference sequence). In nucleotides, the CDR3 is TGTGCCAGTAGTATCTCGAGCGGGAGTATGGATGAGCAGTTCTTC. Translated: CASSISSGSMDEQFF.

The chain combines TRBV5-1 with TRBJ2-5; 12 bases agree with TRBD2. V was pared by 4 bases and J by 1 base, with 5 bases of the junction left unmatched. Germline CDR1 and CDR2: SGHRS and YFSETQ. The CDR3 extends over 16 amino acids. For the CDR3, the DNA is TGCGCCAGCAGCCCCGGACTAGCGGGGCCCCAAGAGACCCAGTACTTC. It specifies CASSPGLAGPQETQYF.

The chain is built from TRBV5-1 and TRBJ1-1, with unresolved D. From germline, CDR1 is SGHRS and CDR2 YFSETQ. Trimming removed 1 base at V and 0 bases at J, with 7 bases between. The CDR3 totals 14 residues. CDR3 nucleotide sequence: TGCGCCAGCAGCTTGAGGACGGTGAACACTGAAGCTTTCTTT. Translation: CASSLRTVNTEAFF.

This clone has ten or more counts. The V gene is TRBV5-4, the J gene TRBJ1-1; D gene unclear. Germline CDR1 is SGHNT and CDR2 is YYREEE (reference sequence). Trimming cost V 5 bases and J 7 bases, with 9 bases left between them. The CDR3 has 11 amino acids. In nucleotides, the CDR3 is TGTGCCAGCAGGAAAGACGGTGAAGCTTTCTTT. It translates to CASRKDGEAFF.

The chain joins TRBV5-6 to TRBJ1-4; no firm D call. This CDR3 has 15 residues. Looked up from germline, CDR1 is SGHDT and CDR2 is YYEEEE. V gave up 4 bases and J gave up 2 bases, with 12 bases separating them. CDR3 residues: CASSLARATNEKLFF. The DNA for the CDR3 is TGTGCCAGCAGCCTGGCGCGGGCGACTAATGAAAAACTGTTTTTT.

The CDR3 DNA follows: TGCGCCAGCAGCTTGGTAACGACCCCCAATGAGCAGTTCTTC. This sequence encodes CASSLVTTPNEQFF. The chain has TRBV5-1 and TRBJ2-1; D is unresolved. From germline, CDR1 is SGHRS and CDR2 YFSETQ. Trimming stripped 0 bases from V and 6 bases from J, with 10 bases between. CDR3 length equals 14 residues. The full variable domain, its missing parts supplied by reference TRBV5-1 and TRBJ2-1, is KAGVTQTPRYLIKTRGQQVTLSCSPISGHRSVSWYQQTPGQGLQFLFEYFSETQRNKGNFPGRFSGRQFSNSRSEMNVSTLELGDSALYLCASSLVTTPNEQFFGPGTRLTVL.

This clone occurred a few times. The rearrangement links TRBV10-1 to TRBJ2-2; D is unresolved. Germline V gene sequence: CDR1 WNHNN, CDR2 SYGVQD (reference sequence). The V and J ends lost 3 bases and 3 bases respectively, with 2 bases between them. CDR3 length: 12 residues. The CDR3 spells CASSDYTGELFF. The DNA for the CDR3 is TGCGCCAGCAGTGATTACACCGGGGAGCTGTTTTTT.

The V call is TRBV12-5, the J call TRBJ2-2; no reliable D call. The ends were cut back, 0 bases at V and 0 bases at J, with 8 bases in the middle. The CDR3 consists of 16 residues. Per germline, CDR1 LGHNT and CDR2 FRNRAP. For the CDR3, the DNA is TGTGCTAGTGGTTTGGTGACACTACCGAACACCGGGGAGCTGTTTTTT. This sequence encodes CASGLVTLPNTGELFF.

DNA for the CDR3: TGTGCCAGCAGCGTGGCAAGCGGGATACCCGGGGAGCTGTTTTTT. Translation gives CASSVASGIPGELFF. The V gene is TRBV9, the J gene TRBJ2-2; 7 bases agree with TRBD2. Germline values: CDR1 SGDLS, CDR2 YYNGEE. Trimming at V came to 2 bases and at J to 6 bases, leaving 7 bases not matched to a gene. The CDR3 spans 15 residues.

This rearrangement joins TRBV5-1 to TRBJ1-1; 7 bases fit TRBD1. The germline V gene has CDR1 SGHRS and CDR2 YFSETQ. The length of the CDR3 is 14 residues. V trimming: 3 bases; J trimming: 6 bases; junction bases outside the gene matches: 8. The CDR3 is CASSSGQRAAEAFF. CDR3 DNA sequence: TGCGCCAGCAGCTCGGGACAGCGGGCCGCTGAAGCTTTCTTT.

The chain employs TRBV25-1 and TRBJ2-6; unclear D gene. Germline assignment: CDR1 MGHDK and CDR2 SYGVNS. This CDR3 is built from 16 residues. Trimming took 3 bases from V and 0 from J, leaving 9 bases between them. The CDR3 DNA sequence: TGTGCCAGCAGTGAGCCCCTCAGCTCTGGGGCCAACGTCCTGACTTTC. Its protein is CASSEPLSSGANVLTF.

The rearrangement uses TRBV4-3 and TRBJ1-2; D is possibly TRBD1 (5 bases). The V end was cut by 0 bases, the J end by 6 bases, with 11 bases between. This CDR3 spans 14 amino acids. Germline V gives CDR1 LGHNA, CDR2 YSLEER. The CDR3 sequence is CASSQDAGTHGYTF. The CDR3, as DNA: TGCGCCAGCAGCCAAGATGCGGGGACCCATGGCTACACCTTC.

V and J are TRBV7-3 and TRBJ2-3; the D gene is possibly TRBD1 (5 bases). CDR3 length: 14 residues. V shed 4 bases and J shed 2 bases, with 10 bases lying between them. Germline CDR1 and CDR2: SGHTA and FQGTGA. The CDR3 protein is CASSSPGITDTQYF. CDR3 in DNA: TGTGCCAGCAGCTCCCCAGGGATCACAGATACGCAGTATTTT.

The chain links TRBV18 to TRBJ2-2; a possible D gene is TRBD2 (5 bases). The V end lost 3 bases, the J end lost 0 bases, and 11 bases lay between the germline ends. Germline V gene sequence: CDR1 KGHSH, CDR2 LQKENI. The CDR3 covers 16 residues. In DNA, the CDR3 is TGTGCCAGCTCACCGAGGGCAGGAACGAACACCGGGGAGCTGTTTTTT. The encoded protein is CASSPRAGTNTGELFF.

The chain is built from TRBV28 and TRBJ1-2, with D hard to call. This CDR3 is built from 11 residues. V was cut by 4 bases and J by 8 bases, with 8 bases left in between. CDR1 is MDHEN, CDR2 SYDVKM, per germline. CDR3 nucleotide sequence: TGTGCCAGCAGTTCAGAGGTAGGCTACACCTTC. Translated: CASSSEVGYTF.

This clone has only a few counts. The chain joins TRBV4-3 to TRBJ1-2; D perhaps matches TRBD1 (6 bases). This CDR3 contains 18 residues. With 3 bases removed from V and 0 bases from J, the gap between germline ends came to 20 bases. Germline CDR1 reads LGHNA; CDR2 reads YSLEER. CDR3 in DNA: TGCGCCAGCAGCCACACCCTCTCGGACAGTCGAGCTAACTATGGCTACACCTTC. Translation gives CASSHTLSDSRANYGYTF.

This clone was recorded a few times. The rearrangement joins TRBV30 to TRBJ1-5; D not resolved. Trimming took 2 bases from V and 7 from J, leaving 12 bases between them. Germline CDR1 reads GTSNPN; CDR2 reads SVGIG (reference sequence). This CDR3 comprises 13 residues. The CDR3 DNA sequence: TGTGCCTGGAGTTCCACTACGGGGCAGCCCCAGCATTTT. It is translated as CAWSSTTGQPQHF.

In regard to this clone: Different DNA sequences within this sample yield the same CDR3. The gene calls are TRBV6-5 and TRBJ2-3; D call uncertain. The CDR3 contains 14 residues. V lost 0 bases and J lost 1, with 5 bases in between. Germline V gives CDR1 MNHEY, CDR2 SVGAGI. The CDR3 DNA reads TGTGCCAGCAGTTACTCTGGCGGCACAGATACGCAGTATTTT. Translating it yields CASSYSGGTDTQYF.